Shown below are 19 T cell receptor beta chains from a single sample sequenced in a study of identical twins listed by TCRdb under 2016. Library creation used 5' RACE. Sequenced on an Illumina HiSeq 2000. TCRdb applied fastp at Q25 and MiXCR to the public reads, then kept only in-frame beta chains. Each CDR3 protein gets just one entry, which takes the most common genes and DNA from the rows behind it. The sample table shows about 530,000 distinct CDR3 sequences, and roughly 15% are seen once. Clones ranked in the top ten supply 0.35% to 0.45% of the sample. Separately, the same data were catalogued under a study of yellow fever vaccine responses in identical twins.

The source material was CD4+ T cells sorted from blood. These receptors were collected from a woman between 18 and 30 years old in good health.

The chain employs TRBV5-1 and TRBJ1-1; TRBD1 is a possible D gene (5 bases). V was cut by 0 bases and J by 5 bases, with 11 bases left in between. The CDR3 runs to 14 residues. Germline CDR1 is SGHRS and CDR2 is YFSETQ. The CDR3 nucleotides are TGCGCCAGCAGCTTGGAGGCAGGGCGGACTGAAGCTTTCTTT. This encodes CASSLEAGRTEAFF.

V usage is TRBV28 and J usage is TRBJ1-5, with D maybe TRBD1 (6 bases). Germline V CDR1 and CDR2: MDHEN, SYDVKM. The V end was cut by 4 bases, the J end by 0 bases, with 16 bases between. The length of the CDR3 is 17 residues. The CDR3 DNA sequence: TGTGCCAGCAGTTCTAACAGGGTAAGGAGTAGCAATCAGCCCCAGCATTTT. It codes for CASSSNRVRSSNQPQHF.

The CDR3 coding sequence is TGTGCCAGCAGCGCGAAACAGGTGGCCTATAATTCACCCCTCCACTTT. Its translation is CASSAKQVAYNSPLHF. The chain joins TRBV7-6 to TRBJ1-6, with a possible D match to TRBD1 (5 bases). V was trimmed by 5 bases and J by 2 bases, leaving 13 bases between them. CDR3 length: 16 amino acids. Germline V gene sequence: CDR1 SGHVS, CDR2 FNYEAQ.

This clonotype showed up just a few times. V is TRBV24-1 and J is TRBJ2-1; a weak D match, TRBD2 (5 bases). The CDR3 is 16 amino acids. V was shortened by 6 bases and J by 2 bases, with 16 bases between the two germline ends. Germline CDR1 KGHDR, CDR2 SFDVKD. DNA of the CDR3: TGTGCCACCAGTAAGGTTAGGACGGGGACCTACAATGAGCAGTTCTTC. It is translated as CATSKVRTGTYNEQFF.

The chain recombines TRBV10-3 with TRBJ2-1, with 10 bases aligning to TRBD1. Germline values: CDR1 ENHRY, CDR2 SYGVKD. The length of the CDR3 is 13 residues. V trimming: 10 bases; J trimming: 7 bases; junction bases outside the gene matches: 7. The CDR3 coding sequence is TGTGCCAGCTTCCCGGACAGGGGGAATGAGCAGTTCTTC. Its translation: CASFPDRGNEQFF.

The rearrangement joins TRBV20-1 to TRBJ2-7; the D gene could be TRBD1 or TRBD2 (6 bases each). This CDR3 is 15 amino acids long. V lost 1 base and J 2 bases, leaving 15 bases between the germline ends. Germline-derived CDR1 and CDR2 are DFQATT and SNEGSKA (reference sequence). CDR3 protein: CSARAVGGPPYEQYV. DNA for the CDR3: TGCAGTGCTAGAGCCGTTGGGGGGCCCCCCTACGAGCAGTACGTC.

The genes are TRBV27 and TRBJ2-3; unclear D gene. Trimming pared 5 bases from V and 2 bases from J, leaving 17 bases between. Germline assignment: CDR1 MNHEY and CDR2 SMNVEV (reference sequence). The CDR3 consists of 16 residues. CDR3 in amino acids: CASSPLLLAYTDTQYF. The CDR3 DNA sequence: TGTGCCAGCAGTCCGTTACTCCTGGCCTACACAGATACGCAGTATTTT.

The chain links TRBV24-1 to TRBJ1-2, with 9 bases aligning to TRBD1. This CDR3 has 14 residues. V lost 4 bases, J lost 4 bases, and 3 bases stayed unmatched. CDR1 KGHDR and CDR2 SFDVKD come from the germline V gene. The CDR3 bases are TGTGCCACCAGTGACGCGGGACAGGGCTATGGCTACACCTTC. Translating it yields CATSDAGQGYGYTF.

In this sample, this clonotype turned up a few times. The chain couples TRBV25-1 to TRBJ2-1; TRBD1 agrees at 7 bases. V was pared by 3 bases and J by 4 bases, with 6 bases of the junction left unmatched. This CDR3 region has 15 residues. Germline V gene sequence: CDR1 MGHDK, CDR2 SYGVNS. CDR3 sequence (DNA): TGTGCCAGCAGTGAGCACAGGGGCAATTACAATGAGCAGTTCTTC. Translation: CASSEHRGNYNEQFF. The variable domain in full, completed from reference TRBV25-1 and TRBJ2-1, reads EADIYQTPRYLVIGTGKKITLECSQTMGHDKMYWYQQDPGMELHLIHYSYGVNSTEKGDLSSESTVSRIRTEHFPLTLESARPSHTSQYLCASSEHRGNYNEQFFGPGTRLTVL.

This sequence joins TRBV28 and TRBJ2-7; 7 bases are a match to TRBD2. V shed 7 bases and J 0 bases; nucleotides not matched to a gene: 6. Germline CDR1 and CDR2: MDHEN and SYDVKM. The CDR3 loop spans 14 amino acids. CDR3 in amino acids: CASTGVAGSYEQYF. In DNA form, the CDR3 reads TGTGCCAGCACGGGGGTAGCGGGCTCCTACGAGCAGTACTTC.

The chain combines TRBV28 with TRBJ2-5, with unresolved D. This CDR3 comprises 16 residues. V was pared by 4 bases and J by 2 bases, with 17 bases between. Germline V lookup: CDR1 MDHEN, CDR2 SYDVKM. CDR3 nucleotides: TGTGCCAGCAGTTCCAGACCCTCGCCCTTACAAGAGACCCAGTACTTC. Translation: CASSSRPSPLQETQYF.

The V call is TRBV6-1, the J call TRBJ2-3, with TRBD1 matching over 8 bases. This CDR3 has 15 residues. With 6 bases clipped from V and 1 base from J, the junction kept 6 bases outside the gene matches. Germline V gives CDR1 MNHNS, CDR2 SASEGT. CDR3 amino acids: CASRSGTGGTDTQYF. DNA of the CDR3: TGTGCCAGCAGATCCGGGACAGGCGGCACAGATACGCAGTATTTT.

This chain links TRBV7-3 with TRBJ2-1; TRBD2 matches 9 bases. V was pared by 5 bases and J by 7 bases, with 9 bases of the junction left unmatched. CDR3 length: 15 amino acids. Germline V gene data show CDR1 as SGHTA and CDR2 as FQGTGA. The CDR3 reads CASSPASGNKNEQFF. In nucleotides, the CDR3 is TGTGCCAGCAGCCCGGCTAGCGGGAATAAAAATGAGCAGTTCTTC.

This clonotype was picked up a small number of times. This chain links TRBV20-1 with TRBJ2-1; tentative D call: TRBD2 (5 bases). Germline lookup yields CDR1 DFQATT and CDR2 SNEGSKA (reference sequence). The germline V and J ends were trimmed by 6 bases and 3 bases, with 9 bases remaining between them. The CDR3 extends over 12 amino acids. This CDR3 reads CSATDYYNEQFF. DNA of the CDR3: TGCAGTGCCACTGACTACTACAATGAGCAGTTCTTC.

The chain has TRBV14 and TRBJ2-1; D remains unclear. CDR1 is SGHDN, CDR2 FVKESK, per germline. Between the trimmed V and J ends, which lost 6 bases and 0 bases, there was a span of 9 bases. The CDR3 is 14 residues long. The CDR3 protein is CASSRLFSYNEQFF. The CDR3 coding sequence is TGTGCCAGCAGTCGACTGTTCTCCTACAATGAGCAGTTCTTC.

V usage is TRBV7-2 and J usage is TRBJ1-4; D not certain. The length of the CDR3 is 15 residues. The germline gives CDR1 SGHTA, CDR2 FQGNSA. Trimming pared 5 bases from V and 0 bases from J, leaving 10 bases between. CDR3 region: CASSQHGTTNEKLFF. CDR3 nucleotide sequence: TGTGCCAGCAGCCAGCACGGAACAACTAATGAAAAACTGTTTTTT.

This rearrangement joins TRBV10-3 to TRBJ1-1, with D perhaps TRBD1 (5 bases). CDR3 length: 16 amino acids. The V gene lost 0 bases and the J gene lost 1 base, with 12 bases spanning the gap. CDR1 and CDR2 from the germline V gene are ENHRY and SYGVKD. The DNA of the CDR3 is TGTGCCATCAGTGAGTCGCGACAGTGGGGGAACACTGAAGCTTTCTTT. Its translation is CAISESRQWGNTEAFF.

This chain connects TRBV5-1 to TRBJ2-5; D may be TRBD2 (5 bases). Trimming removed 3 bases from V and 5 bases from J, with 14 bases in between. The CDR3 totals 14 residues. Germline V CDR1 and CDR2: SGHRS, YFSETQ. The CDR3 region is CASSWGDLGETQYF. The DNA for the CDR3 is TGCGCCAGCAGCTGGGGAGACCTGGGGGAGACCCAGTACTTC.

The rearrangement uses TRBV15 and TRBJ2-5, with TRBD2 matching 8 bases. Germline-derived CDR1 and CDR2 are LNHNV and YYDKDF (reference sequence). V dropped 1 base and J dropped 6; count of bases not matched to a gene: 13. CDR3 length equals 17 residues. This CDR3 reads CATSRGSSGGSQKTQYF. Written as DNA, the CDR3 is TGTGCCACCAGCAGAGGGTCCAGCGGGGGATCGCAGAAGACCCAGTACTTC.